The clone carrying this T cell receptor (beta chain) was observed a single time. The entry originates in a study of T cell changes during pregnancy in multiple sclerosis. Assay used: immunoSEQ multiplex PCR; TCRdb lists only in-frame clones, some missing. The sample lists around 69,000 clones; over 80% were seen once. The CDR3 loop spans 17 amino acids. Germline values: CDR1 GTSNPN, CDR2 SVGIG (reference sequence). Trimming pared 0 bases from V and 7 bases from J, leaving 25 bases between. This receptor was taken from a female donor with multiple sclerosis, enrolled in a pregnancy study. The sample consisted of peripheral blood, taken in the first trimester of pregnancy. The chain has TRBV30 and TRBJ2-7; D may be TRBD1 (6 bases). This CDR3 reads CAWSVKGWTEGKGEQYF. The CDR3 nucleotides read TGTGCCTGGAGTGTGAAGGGGTGGACAGAAGGAAAGGGAGAGCAGTACTTC.